Following are 5 T cell receptor beta chains from one sample sequenced in a study of CD8+CD57+ T cells in acquired aplastic anemia. The study profiled TCR beta VDJ and CDR3 using genomic DNA as template. TCRdb processed the reads anew with MiXCR; each CDR3 protein has one entry. The sample consists of around 190,000 distinct CDR3 sequences, over 55% of them appearing once. The sample consisted of sorted CD4+, CD8+, or CD8+CD57+ T cells (not recorded which) from PBMCs. These receptors all stem from a human donor in good health.

This clonotype was detected only a few times. Given a much more abundant clone one base away, this may be a read error. CDR3 in amino acids: CASSQYRTEETQYF. The CDR3 bases are TGTGCCAGCAGTCAATACAGGACAGAAGAGACCCAGTACTTC. The rearrangement links TRBV12-3 or TRBV12-4 to TRBJ2-5; perhaps TRBD1 as D (6 bases). This CDR3 has 14 amino acids. V lost 5 bases and J 3 bases, leaving 13 bases between the germline ends.

The chain recombines TRBV7-2 with TRBJ1-4; D remains unclear. The CDR3 has 13 amino acids. Between the trimmed V and J ends, which lost 2 bases and 6 bases, there was a span of 7 bases. CDR1 and CDR2 from the germline V gene are SGHTA and FQGNSA. The CDR3 is CASSLKGYEKLFF. The CDR3 DNA is TGTGCCAGCAGCTTAAAGGGATATGAAAAACTGTTTTTT.

This chain uses TRBV19 with TRBJ1-4; a weak D match, TRBD1 (6 bases). The V end was cut by 3 bases, the J end by 4 bases, with 9 bases between. The CDR3 runs 14 residues. Germline lookup yields CDR1 LNHDA and CDR2 SQIVND (reference sequence). CDR3 in amino acids: CASSIGTNNEKLFF. DNA of the CDR3: TGTGCCAGTAGTATCGGGACAAATAATGAAAAACTGTTTTTT. The full variable domain, in which reference TRBV19 and TRBJ1-4 provide the parts outside the CDR3, is DGGITQSPKYLFRKEGQNVTLSCEQNLNHDAMYWYRQDPGQGLRLIYYSQIVNDFQKGDIAEGYSVSREKKESFPLTVTSAQKNPTAFYLCASSIGTNNEKLFFGSGTQLSVL.

V is TRBV24-1 and J is TRBJ2-7; 8 bases match TRBD1. Per germline, CDR1 KGHDR and CDR2 SFDVKD. The CDR3 loop spans 16 amino acids. J lost 3 bases, V lost 4 bases, and 10 bases had no gene match. The CDR3 nucleotides read TGTGCCACCAGTGACAGCGGACAGGGCCTCTTCTACGAGCAGTACTTC. Encoded protein: CATSDSGQGLFYEQYF.

This clonotype was counted ten times or more. This chain connects TRBV9 to TRBJ2-1, with no clear D. Per germline, CDR1 SGDLS and CDR2 YYNGEE. This CDR3 region has 14 residues. V gave up 3 bases and J gave up 8 bases, with 15 bases separating them. CDR3: CASSAPLAEHEQFF. The CDR3 DNA reads TGTGCCAGCAGCGCCCCACTGGCGGAGCATGAGCAGTTCTTC.